These 24 T cell receptor beta chains came from one sample sequenced in a study of blood T cell repertoires in COVID-19. TCRdb's table, derived via immunoSEQ multiplex PCR, lists solely in-frame clones and lacks some. The repertoire holds about 110,000 clones, with 85% to 90% as singletons. The sample was peripheral blood. Receptors were obtained from a human donor in a cohort sampled during active COVID-19.

This chain joins TRBV5-1 and TRBJ2-3; D gene uncertain. The CDR3 length is 15 residues. V lost 0 bases and J 2 bases, leaving 10 bases between the germline ends. Germline V gives CDR1 SGHRS, CDR2 YFSETQ. Here the CDR3 reads CASSLGQVVTDTQYF. CDR3 nucleotide sequence: TGCGCCAGCAGCTTGGGGCAGGTCGTCACAGATACGCAGTATTTT.

The rearrangement links TRBV6-2 or TRBV6-3 to TRBJ2-7, with a tentative D call TRBD2 (6 bases). V lost 4 bases and J 3 bases, leaving 10 bases between the germline ends. Germline values: CDR1 MNHEY, CDR2 SVGEGT. The CDR3 totals 13 residues. CDR3 residues: CASSSGRHYEQYF. DNA of the CDR3: TGTGCCAGCAGTTCTGGGAGGCACTACGAGCAGTACTTC.

V usage is TRBV28 and J usage is TRBJ1-1, with unresolved D. Germline V gives CDR1 MDHEN, CDR2 SYDVKM. The CDR3 is made up of 16 amino acids. Between the trimmed V and J ends, which lost 1 base and 0 bases, there was a span of 12 bases. Here the CDR3 reads CASSLSMGRVNTEAFF. The CDR3 DNA reads as TGTGCCAGCAGTTTATCTATGGGTCGGGTGAACACTGAAGCTTTCTTT.

This chain connects TRBV28 to TRBJ1-2; D is ambiguous. This CDR3 is 13 amino acids long. V was pared by 3 bases and J by 2 bases, with 7 bases between. CDR1 and CDR2 from the germline V gene are MDHEN and SYDVKM. CDR3 protein: CASSFPRNYGYTF. CDR3 nucleotide sequence: TGTGCCAGCAGTTTTCCACGGAACTATGGCTACACCTTC.

The rearrangement joins TRBV18 to TRBJ2-1; TRBD2 aligns across 16 bases. V shed 3 bases, J shed 9 bases, and the junction held 11 bases outside the gene matches. There are 18 residues in the CDR3. Germline CDR1 KGHSH, CDR2 LQKENI. The CDR3 region has the DNA TGTGCCAGCTCACCCACGGGACTAGCGGGAGGGCCCGGGAGTGAGCAGTTCTTC. Encoded protein: CASSPTGLAGGPGSEQFF.

The chain employs TRBV7-2 and TRBJ2-1, with 7 bases aligning to TRBD2. After removal of 5 bases from V and 8 bases from J, the junction contained 12 bases not matched to a gene. Germline CDR1 and CDR2: SGHTA and FQGNSA. This CDR3 has 15 amino acids. CDR3 coding DNA: TGTGCCAGCAGCGAGGGACTACCAGCCCATCATGAGCAGTTCTTC. Amino acid sequence: CASSEGLPAHHEQFF.

The chain couples TRBV6-5 to TRBJ2-3; no reliable D call. This CDR3 spans 13 amino acids. Trimming pared 6 bases from V and 5 bases from J, leaving 12 bases between. CDR1 is MNHEY, CDR2 SVGAGI, per germline. DNA for the CDR3: TGTGCCAGCAGACTTTCCGGCGGAGATACGCAGTATTTT. This codes for CASRLSGGDTQYF.

This clone was seen just once. This chain joins TRBV7-9 and TRBJ1-2; D unclear. Germline V lookup: CDR1 SEHNR, CDR2 FQNEAQ (reference sequence). V lost 3 bases and J 7 bases, leaving 15 bases between the germline ends. CDR3 length equals 14 residues. The CDR3 loop reads CASSFGQRVGGYTF. CDR3 nucleotide sequence: TGTGCCAGCAGCTTTGGCCAGAGGGTTGGTGGCTACACCTTC.

This chain links TRBV19 with TRBJ1-4, with TRBD1 as a possible D gene (5 bases). Trimming left V 2 bases short and J 6 bases short, with 10 bases between. Germline V gene data show CDR1 as LNHDA and CDR2 as SQIVND (reference sequence). This CDR3 contains 14 residues. CDR3 coding DNA: TGTGCCAGTAGTATATTAGGGGTAGATGAAAAACTGTTTTTT. It encodes CASSILGVDEKLFF.

The genes are TRBV6-2 or TRBV6-3 and TRBJ1-3, with 7 bases aligning to TRBD1. In germline, CDR1 is MNHEY, CDR2 SVGEGT. With V trimmed by 5 bases and J by 0 bases, 7 bases remained unmatched. The CDR3 has 16 residues. DNA of the CDR3: TGTGCCAGCAGTACCCAGCGGACAGGCTCTGGAAACACCATATATTTT. Translated: CASSTQRTGSGNTIYF.

In its sample, this clone was seen once. The V call is TRBV7-2, the J call TRBJ2-1; 12 bases are shared with TRBD2. Germline V CDR1 and CDR2: SGHTA, FQGNSA. Germline trimming cut 3 bases from V and 9 bases from J; bases unmatched to any gene: 9. The CDR3 is 16 residues long. This CDR3 reads CASSLGLAGGAAEQFF. CDR3 DNA: TGTGCCAGCAGCTTGGGACTAGCGGGCGGAGCCGCTGAGCAGTTCTTC.

The chain is built from TRBV9 and TRBJ2-2; D is perhaps TRBD2 (6 bases). V was shortened by 6 bases and J by 6 bases, with 15 bases between the two germline ends. This CDR3 has 14 residues. In germline, CDR1 is SGDLS, CDR2 YYNGEE. The CDR3 here is CASKPGTSAGELFF. The CDR3 DNA sequence: TGTGCCAGCAAACCCGGGACTTCTGCCGGGGAGCTGTTTTTT.

This clone was detected only once. The gene calls are TRBV28 and TRBJ2-2; TRBD2 matches 8 bases. Germline-derived CDR1 and CDR2 are MDHEN and SYDVKM. V was pared by 10 bases and J by 7 bases, with 5 bases of the junction left unmatched. The CDR3 is 12 amino acids. The CDR3 reads CATKAGDGELFF. Written as DNA, the CDR3 is TGTGCCACCAAAGCGGGGGACGGGGAGCTGTTTTTT.

J is TRBJ2-1 and V is TRBV24-1, with 7 bases that match TRBD1. The CDR3 runs 15 residues. V lost 1 base and J lost 3; bases outside the gene matches: 2. Germline CDR1 KGHDR, CDR2 SFDVKD. CDR3 DNA: TGTGCCACCAGTGATTTAACAGGGGACTACAATGAGCAGTTCTTC. Its protein is CATSDLTGDYNEQFF.

The chain uses TRBV5-4 and TRBJ1-2; TRBD1 aligns across 9 bases. The CDR3 is 16 residues long. V trimming: 2 bases; J trimming: 4 bases; junction bases outside the gene matches: 9. Germline V lookup: CDR1 SGHNT, CDR2 YYREEE (reference sequence). In DNA form, the CDR3 reads TGTGCCAGCAGCTTCCTAGACCTGACAGGGGGCTATGGCTACACCTTC. Translated: CASSFLDLTGGYGYTF. The entire variable domain, with the rest obtained from reference TRBV5-4 and TRBJ1-2, is as follows: ETGVTQSPTHLIKTRGQQVTLRCSSQSGHNTVSWYQQALGQGPQFIFQYYREEENGRGNFPPRFSGLQFPNYSSELNVNALELDDSALYLCASSFLDLTGGYGYTFGSGTRLTVV.

CDR3 amino acids: CATSPSAGPLNSPLHF. CDR3 in DNA: TGTGCCACCAGCCCATCTGCAGGGCCTCTAAATTCACCCCTCCACTTT. The rearrangement links TRBV15 to TRBJ1-6; possibly TRBD1 for D (5 bases). The CDR3 totals 16 residues. Between the trimmed V and J ends, which lost 5 bases and 7 bases, there was a span of 18 bases. CDR1 and CDR2 (germline): LNHNV, YYDKDF (reference sequence).

The chain couples TRBV14 to TRBJ1-1, with no clear D. Germline V gene data show CDR1 as SGHDN and CDR2 as FVKESK. V was shortened by 2 bases and J by 6 bases, with 16 bases between the two germline ends. The length of the CDR3 is 15 residues. CDR3 protein: CASSQRPGWIAEAFF. CDR3 sequence (DNA): TGTGCCAGCAGCCAACGACCGGGGTGGATCGCTGAAGCTTTCTTT. Complete variable domain (other parts from reference TRBV14 and TRBJ1-1): EAGVTQFPSHSVIEKGQTVTLRCDPISGHDNLYWYRRVMGKEIKFLLHFVKESKQDESGMPNNRFLAERTGGTYSTLKVQPAELEDSGVYFCASSQRPGWIAEAFFGQGTRLTVV.

This clone was recorded only once. CDR3 loop: CASSRQGLTYNEQFF. As DNA, the CDR3 is TGTGCCAGCAGTAGACAGGGTTTAACCTACAATGAGCAGTTCTTC. This chain uses TRBV7-3 with TRBJ2-1, with TRBD1 identical over 7 bases. Germline lookup yields CDR1 SGHTA and CDR2 FQGTGA. This CDR3 contains 15 residues. The junction had 7 bases not matched to a gene; V was cut back by 6 bases and J by 2 bases. Based on the CDR3 plus reference TRBV7-3 and TRBJ2-1, the full variable domain is GAGVSQTPSNKVTEKGKYVELRCDPISGHTALYWYRQSLGQGPEFLIYFQGTGAADDSGLPNDRFFAVRPEGSVSTLKIQRTERGDSAVYLCASSRQGLTYNEQFFGPGTRLTVL.

This rearrangement joins TRBV7-2 to TRBJ2-3, with TRBD2 identical over 8 bases. The germline V gene encodes CDR1 SGHTA and CDR2 FQGNSA. Trimming took 5 bases from V and 2 from J; bases not matched to a gene: 9. The CDR3 is 16 residues long. CDR3 in DNA: TGTGCCAGCAGCCGGAAGCGGGGGCCCCCCACAGATACGCAGTATTTT. Residues: CASSRKRGPPTDTQYF.

The V call is TRBV10-3, the J call TRBJ1-2, with no clear D. Germline lookup yields CDR1 ENHRY and CDR2 SYGVKD. V was pared by 0 bases and J by 8 bases, with 16 bases between. The CDR3 extends over 15 amino acids. DNA of the CDR3: TGTGCCATCAGTGAGTCGACGCGGGGATTGGAGGGCTACACCTTC. Translating gives CAISESTRGLEGYTF.

The V call is TRBV5-1, the J call TRBJ2-7; 8 positions match TRBD2. J gave up 3 bases and V 4 bases, and 3 bases lay outside the gene matches. From germline, CDR1 is SGHRS and CDR2 YFSETQ. The CDR3 contains 13 residues. The CDR3 loop is CASSAREGYEQYF. In DNA, the CDR3 is TGCGCCAGCAGCGCCCGGGAGGGCTACGAGCAGTACTTC.

Only one count was recorded for this clone. This chain joins TRBV5-1 and TRBJ2-3, with a possible D match to TRBD2 (6 bases). The V gene's germline CDR1 is SGHRS and CDR2 YFSETQ. This CDR3 is built from 13 residues. Trimming cost V 1 base and J 8 bases, with 11 bases left between them. CDR3 DNA: TGCGCCAGCAGCTTGAACCCGGGAGCTACGCAGTATTTT. Translated: CASSLNPGATQYF. The full variable domain, its missing parts supplied by reference TRBV5-1 and TRBJ2-3, is KAGVTQTPRYLIKTRGQQVTLSCSPISGHRSVSWYQQTPGQGLQFLFEYFSETQRNKGNFPGRFSGRQFSNSRSEMNVSTLELGDSALYLCASSLNPGATQYFGPGTRLTVL.

V is TRBV7-9 and J is TRBJ1-1; D might be TRBD1 (5 bases). The germline V and J ends were trimmed by 1 base and 5 bases, with 23 bases remaining between them. The CDR3 has 18 residues. The V gene's germline CDR1 is SEHNR and CDR2 FQNEAQ (reference sequence). CDR3 coding DNA: TGTGCCAGCAGCTTAGTGCTGGTTGGCAGGGATTTACGTACTGAAGCTTTCTTT. Residues: CASSLVLVGRDLRTEAFF.

This chain connects TRBV9 to TRBJ2-5; 10 bases match TRBD2. Germline assignment: CDR1 SGDLS and CDR2 YYNGEE. Unmatched junction bases numbered 7, after V lost 0 bases and J lost 2 bases. The CDR3 sequence is 17 residues long. The CDR3 sequence is CASSVDLSGGAQETQYF. The CDR3 region has the DNA TGTGCCAGCAGCGTAGATCTCAGCGGGGGGGCTCAAGAGACCCAGTACTTC.